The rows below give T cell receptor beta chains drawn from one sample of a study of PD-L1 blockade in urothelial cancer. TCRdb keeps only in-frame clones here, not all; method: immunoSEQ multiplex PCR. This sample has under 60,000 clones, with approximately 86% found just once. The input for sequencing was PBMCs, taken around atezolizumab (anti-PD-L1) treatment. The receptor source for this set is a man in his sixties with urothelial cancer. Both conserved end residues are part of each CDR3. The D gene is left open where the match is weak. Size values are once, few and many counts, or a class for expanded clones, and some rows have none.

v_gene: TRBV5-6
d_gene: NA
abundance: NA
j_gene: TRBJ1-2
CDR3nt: TGTGCCAGCAGCTTAGCAGGGTCCTATGGCTACACCTTC
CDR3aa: CASSLAGSYGYTF

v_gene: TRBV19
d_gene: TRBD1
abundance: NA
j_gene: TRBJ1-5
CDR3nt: TGTGCCAGTAGTAAGGACAGGGCCAATCAGCCCCAGCATTTT
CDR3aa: CASSKDRANQPQHF

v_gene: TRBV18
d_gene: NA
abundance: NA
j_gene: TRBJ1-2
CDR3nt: TGTGCCAGCTCACCTTCGCCAGGGGCTGGCTACACCTTC
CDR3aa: CASSPSPGAGYTF

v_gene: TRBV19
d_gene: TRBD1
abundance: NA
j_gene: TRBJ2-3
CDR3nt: TGTGCCAGTAGCTCTACAGGGGGCGAGTGGGATACGCAGTATTTT
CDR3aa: CASSSTGGEWDTQYF

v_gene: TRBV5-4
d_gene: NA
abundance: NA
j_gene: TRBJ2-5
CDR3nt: TGTGCCAGCAGCTTATTCCAGGCGGAGGGTAAGACCCAGTACTTC
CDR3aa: CASSLFQAEGKTQYF

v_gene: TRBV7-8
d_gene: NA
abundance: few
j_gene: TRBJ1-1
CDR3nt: TGTGCCAGCAGCGATGGTTGGGCGGCTTTCTTT
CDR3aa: CASSDGWAAFF

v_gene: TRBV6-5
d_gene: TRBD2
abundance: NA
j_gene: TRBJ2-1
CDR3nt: TGTGCCAGCAGTTTCCTAGCGGGGGGGAATGAGCAGTTCTTC
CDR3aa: CASSFLAGGNEQFF

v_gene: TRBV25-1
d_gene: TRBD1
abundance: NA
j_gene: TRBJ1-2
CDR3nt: TGTGCCAGCAGTGAATCCGTGACAGGGAACTATGGCTACACCTTC
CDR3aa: CASSESVTGNYGYTF

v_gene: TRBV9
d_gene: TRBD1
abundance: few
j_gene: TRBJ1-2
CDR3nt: TGTGCCAGCAAGGGACAGGGGGCTTTACGGAACTATGGCTACACCTTC
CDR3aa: CASKGQGALRNYGYTF

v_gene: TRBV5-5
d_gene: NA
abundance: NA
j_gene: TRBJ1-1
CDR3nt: TGTGCCAGCAGCAGACAGGACATGAACACTGAAGCTTTCTTT
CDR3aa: CASSRQDMNTEAFF

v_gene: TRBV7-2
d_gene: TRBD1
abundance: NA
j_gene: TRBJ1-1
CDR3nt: TGTGCCAGCAGCTTAGCCAGGGGGCGGATGAACACTGAAGCTTTCTTT
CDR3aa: CASSLARGRMNTEAFF

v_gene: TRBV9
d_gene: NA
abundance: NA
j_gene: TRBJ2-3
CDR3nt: TGTGCCAGCAGCGCATCCCCAGGGGCGCGGGATACGCAGTATTTT
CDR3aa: CASSASPGARDTQYF

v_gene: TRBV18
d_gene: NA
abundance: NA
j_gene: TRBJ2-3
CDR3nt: TGTGCCAGCTCACCAACGGGGTACGGCACAGATACGCAGTATTTT
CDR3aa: CASSPTGYGTDTQYF

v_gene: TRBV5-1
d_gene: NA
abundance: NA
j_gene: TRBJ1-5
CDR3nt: TGCGCCAGCAGCTTTGAAGGGGCTAGCAATCAGCCCCAGCATTTT
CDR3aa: CASSFEGASNQPQHF

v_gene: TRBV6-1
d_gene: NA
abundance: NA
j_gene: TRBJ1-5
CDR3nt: TGTGCCAGCAGTGACCGCGATGGAGGCAATCAGCCCCAGCATTTT
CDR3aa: CASSDRDGGNQPQHF

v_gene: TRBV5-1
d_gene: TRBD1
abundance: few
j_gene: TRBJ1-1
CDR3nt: TGCGCCAGCAGCGGAGATGGACAGGGCCGCCAAGCTTTCTTT
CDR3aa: CASSGDGQGRQAFF

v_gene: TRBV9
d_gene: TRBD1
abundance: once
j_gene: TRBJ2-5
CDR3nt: TGTGCCAGCAGCGTAGGAGGGGCAGGGGGTGGGGCACAAGAGACCCAGTACTTC
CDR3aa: CASSVGGAGGGAQETQYF

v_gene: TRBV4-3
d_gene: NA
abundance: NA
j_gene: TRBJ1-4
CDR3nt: TGCGCCAGCAGCCAAGAAGCCCGAGAAAAACTGTTTTTT
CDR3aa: CASSQEAREKLFF

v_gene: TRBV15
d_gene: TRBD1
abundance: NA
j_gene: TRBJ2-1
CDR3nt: TGTGCCACCAGCAGAGAGCCGACAGGGTTGTACAATGAGCAGTTCTTC
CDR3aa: CATSREPTGLYNEQFF

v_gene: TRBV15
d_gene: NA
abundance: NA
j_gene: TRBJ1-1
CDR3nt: TGTGCCACCAGTGGGGGGTCCGGTCGACCCCCTGCTTTCTTT
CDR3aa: CATSGGSGRPPAFF

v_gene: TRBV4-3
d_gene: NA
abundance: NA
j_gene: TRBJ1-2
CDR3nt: TGCGCCAGCAGCCAAGTTCGCGGGGGCGATTCGAACTATGGCTACACCTTC
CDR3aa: CASSQVRGGDSNYGYTF

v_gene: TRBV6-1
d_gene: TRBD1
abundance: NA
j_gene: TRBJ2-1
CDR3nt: TGTGCCAGCAGTGAGTGGTCCGGACAGGGGAATGAGCAGTTCTTC
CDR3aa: CASSEWSGQGNEQFF

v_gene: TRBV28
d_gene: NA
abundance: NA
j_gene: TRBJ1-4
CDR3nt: TGTGCCAGCAGTTTGAGGGGGGGGCTTCGAGAAAAACTGTTTTTT
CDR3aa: CASSLRGGLREKLFF

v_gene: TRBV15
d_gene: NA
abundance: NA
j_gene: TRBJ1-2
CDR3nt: TGTGCCACCAGCAGGGGACGGGGAGGGACCAACTATGGCTACACCTTC
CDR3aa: CATSRGRGGTNYGYTF

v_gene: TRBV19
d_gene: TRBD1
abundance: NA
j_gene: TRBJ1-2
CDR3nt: TGTGCCAGTAGTATAGGACGGACAGGCAACTATGGCTACACCTTC
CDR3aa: CASSIGRTGNYGYTF

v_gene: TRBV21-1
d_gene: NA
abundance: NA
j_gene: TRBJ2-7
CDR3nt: TGTGCCAGCAAAACAAGCCGGGGTCGGACCTACGAGCAGTACTTC
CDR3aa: CASKTSRGRTYEQYF

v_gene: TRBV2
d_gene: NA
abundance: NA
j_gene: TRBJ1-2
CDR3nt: TGTGCCAGCAGTTGGACAGCCTACGGCTACACCTTC
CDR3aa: CASSWTAYGYTF

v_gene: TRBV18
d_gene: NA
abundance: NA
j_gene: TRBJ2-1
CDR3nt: TGTGCCAGCTCCCTGGGGGAGGAGAAATTTCGCAATGAGCAGTTCTTC
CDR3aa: CASSLGEEKFRNEQFF

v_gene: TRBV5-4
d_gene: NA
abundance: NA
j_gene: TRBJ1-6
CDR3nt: TGTGCCAGCAGCTCTGGACATCTTGATTCACCCCTCCACTTT
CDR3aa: CASSSGHLDSPLHF

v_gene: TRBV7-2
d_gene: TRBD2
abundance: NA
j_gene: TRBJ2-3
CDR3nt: TGTGCCAGCAGCCCGGAACTAGCGGTAATAGATACGCAGTATTTT
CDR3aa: CASSPELAVIDTQYF

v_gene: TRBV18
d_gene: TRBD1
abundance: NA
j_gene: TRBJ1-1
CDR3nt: TGTGCCAGCTCAAACTCCTTACAGGGGATTAATGAAGCTTTCTTT
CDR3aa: CASSNSLQGINEAFF

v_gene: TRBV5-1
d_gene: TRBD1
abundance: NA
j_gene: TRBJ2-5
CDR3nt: TGCGCCAGCAGCTTGGTAGGGACAGACTCGCGGGAGACCCAGTACTTC
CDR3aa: CASSLVGTDSRETQYF

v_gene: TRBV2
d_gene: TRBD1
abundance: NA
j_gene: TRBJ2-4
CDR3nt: TGTGCCAGCAGTTCCCCCACGACAGGGGCGACATGGACTACTCAGTACTTC
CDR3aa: CASSSPTTGATWTTQYF

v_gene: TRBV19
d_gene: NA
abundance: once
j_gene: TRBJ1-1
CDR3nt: TGTGCCAGTAGTATAGATACAGGGTCCACTGAAGCTTTCTTT
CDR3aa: CASSIDTGSTEAFF

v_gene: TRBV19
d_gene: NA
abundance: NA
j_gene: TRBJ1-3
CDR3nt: TGTGCCAGTAAGGATACAGGGACCTCTGGAAACACCATATATTTT
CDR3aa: CASKDTGTSGNTIYF

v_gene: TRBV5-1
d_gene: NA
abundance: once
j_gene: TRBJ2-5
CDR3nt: TGCGCCAGCAGCTTGATGGCGGGGGCCCAAGAGACCCAGTACTTC
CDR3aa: CASSLMAGAQETQYF

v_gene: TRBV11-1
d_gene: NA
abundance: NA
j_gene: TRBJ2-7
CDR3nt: TGTGCCAGCAGCAAACAGGCCGGGCAGGGTTTTATCGAGCAGTACTTC
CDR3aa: CASSKQAGQGFIEQYF

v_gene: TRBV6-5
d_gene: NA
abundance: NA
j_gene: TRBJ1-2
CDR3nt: TGTGCCAGCAGTTACGTGGGCGGGGGGCCTGGCTACACCTTC
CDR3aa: CASSYVGGGPGYTF

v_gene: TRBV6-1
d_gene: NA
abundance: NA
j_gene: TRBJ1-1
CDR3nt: TGTGCCAGCTTAGACAGGACCGATGAAGCTTTCTTT
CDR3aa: CASLDRTDEAFF

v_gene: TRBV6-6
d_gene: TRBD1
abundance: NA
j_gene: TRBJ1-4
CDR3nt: TGTGCCAGCAGACTGCCGGGACAGGGGCAGGAAAAACTGTTTTTT
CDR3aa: CASRLPGQGQEKLFF

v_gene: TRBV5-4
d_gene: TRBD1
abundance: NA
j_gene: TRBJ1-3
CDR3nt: TGTGCCAGCAGCTCCCGGAGCCAGGGGGCAGGAAACACCATATATTTT
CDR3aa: CASSSRSQGAGNTIYF

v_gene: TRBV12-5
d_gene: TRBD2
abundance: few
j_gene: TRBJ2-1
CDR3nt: TGTGCTAGTGGTTTGGCGACTAGCGGGGGGCTACGCTCCTACAATGAGCAGTTCTTC
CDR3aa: CASGLATSGGLRSYNEQFF

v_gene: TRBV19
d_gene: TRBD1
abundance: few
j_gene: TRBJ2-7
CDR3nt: TGTGCCAGTAGTGACAGCAGGGACAGGGGCTACGAGCAGTACTTC
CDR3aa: CASSDSRDRGYEQYF

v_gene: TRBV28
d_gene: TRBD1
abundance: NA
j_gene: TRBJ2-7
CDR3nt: TGTGCCACCAGGACAGGGGGTTTTTACGAGCAGTACTTC
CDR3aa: CATRTGGFYEQYF

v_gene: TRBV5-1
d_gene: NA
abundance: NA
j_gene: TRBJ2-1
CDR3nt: TGCGCCAGCAGCTTGGTGGCAGGGGCGTACAATGAGCAGTTCTTC
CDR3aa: CASSLVAGAYNEQFF

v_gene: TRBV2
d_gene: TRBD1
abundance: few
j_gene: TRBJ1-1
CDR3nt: TGTGCCAGCAGTCAGGACAGGGGGCGAACTGAAGCTTTCTTT
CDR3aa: CASSQDRGRTEAFF